These T cell receptor beta chains were read from a single sample in a study of control samples from healthy donors and cancer patients. Sequenced by immunoSEQ multiplex PCR; TCRdb stores in-frame clones only, minus some. Among about 150,000 clones listed, roughly 88% were seen once. The sample taken for sequencing was blood. These receptors were obtained from a man aged 18 to 29 in good health. CDR3s include the opening cysteine and the closing phenylalanine or tryptophan. D genes are given only for firm matches. Not all rows give a size; the values are once, few, many and, for expanded clones, a class.

j_gene: TRBJ2-7
v_gene: TRBV27
d_gene: TRBD2
abundance: once
CDR3aa: CASSFGLAGGPCQSQCLEQYF
CDR3nt: TGTGCCAGCAGTTTCGGACTAGCGGGGGGCCCCTGTCAGAGTCAGTGTTTGGAGCAGTACTTC

j_gene: TRBJ2-3
v_gene: TRBV7-9
d_gene: TRBD1
abundance: -
CDR3aa: CASSDDRGTDTQYF
CDR3nt: TGTGCCAGCAGCGATGACAGGGGTACAGATACGCAGTATTTT

j_gene: TRBJ1-4
v_gene: TRBV5-1
d_gene: -
abundance: -
CDR3aa: CASSLGVPTNEKLFF
CDR3nt: TGCGCCAGCAGCTTGGGTGTCCCAACTAATGAAAAACTGTTTTTT

j_gene: TRBJ2-4
v_gene: TRBV7-2
d_gene: -
abundance: -
CDR3aa: CASSLRGGTEGNIQYF
CDR3nt: TGTGCCAGCAGCCTCCGTGGGGGGACAGAGGGGAACATTCAGTACTTC

j_gene: TRBJ2-7
v_gene: TRBV7-8
d_gene: -
abundance: -
CDR3aa: CASSFGGGYEQYF
CDR3nt: TGTGCCAGCAGCTTTGGGGGCGGCTATGAGCAGTACTTC

j_gene: TRBJ1-1
v_gene: TRBV19
d_gene: -
abundance: -
CDR3aa: CASRGRDGENPEAFF
CDR3nt: TGTGCCAGTAGGGGTAGGGACGGGGAAAACCCTGAAGCTTTCTTT

j_gene: TRBJ1-6
v_gene: TRBV14
d_gene: -
abundance: -
CDR3aa: CASSQAVGGSPLHF
CDR3nt: TGTGCCAGCAGCCAAGCAGTTGGAGGATCACCCCTCCACTTT

j_gene: TRBJ2-7
v_gene: TRBV2
d_gene: TRBD2
abundance: -
CDR3aa: CASSEYSGDPYEQYF
CDR3nt: TGTGCCAGCAGTGAATATAGCGGGGATCCCTACGAGCAGTACTTC

j_gene: TRBJ2-1
v_gene: TRBV9
d_gene: -
abundance: -
CDR3aa: CASSSGPDEQFF
CDR3nt: TGTGCCAGCAGCTCGGGCCCGGATGAGCAGTTCTTC

j_gene: TRBJ2-1
v_gene: TRBV5-1
d_gene: TRBD1
abundance: -
CDR3aa: CASSKGTGGQNEQFF
CDR3nt: TGCGCCAGCAGCAAAGGGACAGGGGGCCAAAATGAGCAGTTCTTC

j_gene: TRBJ2-7
v_gene: TRBV10-3
d_gene: -
abundance: few
CDR3aa: CAISDLERQYF
CDR3nt: TGTGCCATCAGTGACCTTGAACGGCAGTACTTC

j_gene: TRBJ2-1
v_gene: TRBV11-2
d_gene: -
abundance: -
CDR3aa: CASSLVRGPGNEQFF
CDR3nt: TGTGCCAGCAGCTTAGTCCGGGGTCCGGGCAATGAGCAGTTCTTC

j_gene: TRBJ2-6
v_gene: TRBV5-8
d_gene: -
abundance: -
CDR3aa: CASSLLSLTGANVLTF
CDR3nt: TGTGCCAGCAGCTTGCTCTCCTTAACCGGGGCCAACGTCCTGACTTTC

j_gene: TRBJ2-5
v_gene: TRBV28
d_gene: -
abundance: -
CDR3aa: CASTAGTIQETQYF
CDR3nt: TGTGCCAGCACAGCAGGGACGATCCAAGAGACCCAGTACTTC

j_gene: TRBJ1-1
v_gene: TRBV5-1
d_gene: TRBD1
abundance: -
CDR3aa: CASSPVTTGGYTEAFF
CDR3nt: TGCGCCAGCAGCCCCGTTACGACAGGGGGGTACACTGAAGCTTTCTTT

j_gene: TRBJ1-5
v_gene: TRBV7-8
d_gene: -
abundance: -
CDR3aa: CASSLQGPGSNQPQHF
CDR3nt: TGTGCCAGCAGCTTACAGGGACCCGGTAGCAATCAGCCCCAGCATTTT

j_gene: TRBJ1-4
v_gene: TRBV5-1
d_gene: -
abundance: -
CDR3aa: CASRQGPTNEKLFF
CDR3nt: TGCGCCAGCAGGCAGGGTCCAACTAATGAAAAACTGTTTTTT

j_gene: TRBJ2-3
v_gene: TRBV7-3
d_gene: TRBD1
abundance: once
CDR3aa: CASSSTGTDTQYF
CDR3nt: TGTGCCAGCAGCTCGACAGGGACAGATACGCAGTATTTT

j_gene: TRBJ2-1
v_gene: TRBV5-1
d_gene: -
abundance: once
CDR3aa: CASSIKPGGPTEQFF
CDR3nt: TGCGCCAGCAGCATAAAACCGGGGGGCCCGACTGAGCAGTTCTTC

j_gene: TRBJ1-2
v_gene: TRBV5-1
d_gene: TRBD1
abundance: -
CDR3aa: CASSFSTGDGGYTF
CDR3nt: TGCGCCAGCAGCTTCAGTACAGGGGATGGAGGCTACACCTTC

j_gene: TRBJ1-1
v_gene: TRBV6-5
d_gene: -
abundance: few
CDR3aa: CASSYTGNTEAFF
CDR3nt: TGTGCCAGCAGTTATACAGGGAACACTGAAGCTTTCTTT

j_gene: TRBJ1-1
v_gene: TRBV19
d_gene: -
abundance: -
CDR3aa: CASSTPRVVPEAFF
CDR3nt: TGTGCCAGTAGTACCCCGCGGGTGGTGCCTGAAGCTTTCTTT

j_gene: TRBJ2-3
v_gene: TRBV19
d_gene: -
abundance: -
CDR3aa: CASKFRQTTDTQYF
CDR3nt: TGTGCCAGTAAGTTTCGACAGACCACAGATACGCAGTATTTT

j_gene: TRBJ2-1
v_gene: TRBV7-8
d_gene: TRBD2
abundance: -
CDR3aa: CASSLAGLAGSIYEQFF
CDR3nt: TGTGCCAGCAGCTTAGCAGGACTAGCGGGGTCTATCTATGAGCAGTTCTTC

j_gene: TRBJ2-5
v_gene: TRBV4-2
d_gene: TRBD2
abundance: -
CDR3aa: CASSPGGGETQYF
CDR3nt: TGTGCCAGCAGCCCTGGGGGGGGTGAGACCCAGTACTTC

j_gene: TRBJ1-3
v_gene: TRBV5-1
d_gene: -
abundance: -
CDR3aa: CASSFRGDGNTIYF
CDR3nt: TGCGCCAGCAGCTTCAGAGGTGACGGAAACACCATATATTTT

j_gene: TRBJ2-3
v_gene: TRBV7-2
d_gene: TRBD2
abundance: -
CDR3aa: CASSPLPVTSGGADTQYF
CDR3nt: TGTGCCAGCAGCCCCCTCCCAGTTACTAGCGGGGGGGCAGATACGCAGTATTTT

j_gene: TRBJ1-5
v_gene: TRBV6-5
d_gene: TRBD1
abundance: once
CDR3aa: CASSRQGGNQPQHF
CDR3nt: TGTGCCAGCAGTAGACAGGGGGGCAATCAGCCCCAGCATTTT

j_gene: TRBJ1-2
v_gene: TRBV7-2
d_gene: -
abundance: -
CDR3aa: CASSLALGVNYGYTF
CDR3nt: TGTGCCAGCAGCTTAGCGCTAGGGGTTAACTATGGCTACACCTTC

j_gene: TRBJ2-3
v_gene: TRBV9
d_gene: -
abundance: -
CDR3aa: CASSVLRDRGDTQYF
CDR3nt: TGTGCCAGCAGCGTATTGAGGGATCGTGGGGATACGCAGTATTTT

j_gene: TRBJ2-1
v_gene: TRBV5-1
d_gene: -
abundance: once
CDR3aa: CASRQTSSEQFF
CDR3nt: TGCGCCAGCAGGCAAACTAGCAGTGAGCAGTTCTTC

j_gene: TRBJ2-5
v_gene: TRBV4-2
d_gene: TRBD1
abundance: -
CDR3aa: CASSQERGLPETQYF
CDR3nt: TGTGCCAGCAGCCAAGAGAGGGGGCTCCCAGAGACCCAGTACTTC

j_gene: TRBJ1-5
v_gene: TRBV28
d_gene: TRBD1
abundance: -
CDR3aa: CASTLGQARQPQHF
CDR3nt: TGTGCCAGCACCCTCGGACAGGCTCGCCAGCCCCAGCATTTT

j_gene: TRBJ2-1
v_gene: TRBV13
d_gene: TRBD2
abundance: -
CDR3aa: CASSALAGGAANEQFF
CDR3nt: TGTGCCAGCAGCGCCCTAGCGGGGGGGGCCGCGAATGAGCAGTTCTTC

j_gene: TRBJ2-3
v_gene: TRBV28
d_gene: -
abundance: -
CDR3aa: CASSLKGADTQYF
CDR3nt: TGTGCCAGCAGTTTGAAGGGGGCAGATACGCAGTATTTT

j_gene: TRBJ1-2
v_gene: TRBV14
d_gene: -
abundance: once
CDR3aa: CASSQVRDFGYTF
CDR3nt: TGTGCCAGCAGCCAAGTGAGAGATTTTGGCTACACCTTC

j_gene: TRBJ1-4
v_gene: TRBV9
d_gene: TRBD1
abundance: -
CDR3aa: CASSGQGARANEKLFF
CDR3nt: TGTGCCAGCAGCGGACAGGGGGCTCGCGCTAATGAAAAACTGTTTTTT

j_gene: TRBJ2-5
v_gene: TRBV9
d_gene: TRBD2
abundance: once
CDR3aa: CASSVAYGGGQETQYF
CDR3nt: TGTGCCAGCAGCGTAGCTTACGGGGGGGGTCAAGAGACCCAGTACTTC

j_gene: TRBJ1-4
v_gene: TRBV5-5
d_gene: TRBD1
abundance: few
CDR3aa: CASSETGGLEKLFF
CDR3nt: TGTGCCAGCAGCGAGACAGGGGGCCTGGAAAAACTGTTTTTT

j_gene: TRBJ2-5
v_gene: TRBV7-9
d_gene: TRBD1
abundance: -
CDR3aa: CASSGPGQGRLSSETQYF
CDR3nt: TGTGCCAGCAGCGGGCCGGGACAGGGTCGGTTAAGCAGCGAGACCCAGTACTTC

j_gene: TRBJ2-7
v_gene: TRBV3-1/TRBV3-2
d_gene: -
abundance: -
CDR3aa: CASSQGGNEQYF
CDR3nt: TGTGCCAGCAGCCAAGGCGGGAACGAGCAGTACTTC

j_gene: TRBJ2-5
v_gene: TRBV9
d_gene: -
abundance: few
CDR3aa: CASSVIGAWETQYF
CDR3nt: TGTGCCAGCAGCGTTATAGGGGCTTGGGAGACCCAGTACTTC

j_gene: TRBJ1-2
v_gene: TRBV6-5
d_gene: -
abundance: -
CDR3aa: CASSPSQGLYGYTF
CDR3nt: TGTGCCAGCAGCCCCTCCCAGGGACTCTATGGCTACACCTTC

j_gene: TRBJ1-4
v_gene: TRBV19
d_gene: TRBD1
abundance: -
CDR3aa: CFLATGWGEKLFF
CDR3nt: TGCTTCTTGGCGACAGGGTGGGGTGAAAAACTGTTTTTT

j_gene: TRBJ2-5
v_gene: TRBV15
d_gene: -
abundance: -
CDR3aa: CATSRAQGFGGTQYF
CDR3nt: TGTGCCACCAGCAGAGCGCAGGGATTCGGTGGGACCCAGTACTTC

j_gene: TRBJ2-3
v_gene: TRBV7-2
d_gene: -
abundance: -
CDR3aa: CASSVRLESTDTQYF
CDR3nt: TGTGCCAGCAGCGTCCGACTGGAAAGCACAGATACGCAGTATTTT

j_gene: TRBJ2-5
v_gene: TRBV7-2
d_gene: -
abundance: -
CDR3aa: CASSSAWGEETQYF
CDR3nt: TGTGCCAGCAGCTCCGCCTGGGGCGAGGAGACCCAGTACTTC

j_gene: TRBJ2-3
v_gene: TRBV5-1
d_gene: TRBD1
abundance: -
CDR3aa: CASSLTGGFTDTQYF
CDR3nt: TGCGCCAGCAGCTTGACAGGGGGCTTCACAGATACGCAGTATTTT

j_gene: TRBJ2-1
v_gene: TRBV18
d_gene: TRBD1
abundance: -
CDR3aa: CASSRVRGQGGDNEQFF
CDR3nt: TGTGCCAGCTCACGCGTCAGAGGACAGGGTGGTGACAATGAGCAGTTCTTC

j_gene: TRBJ2-2
v_gene: TRBV5-4
d_gene: TRBD2
abundance: few
CDR3aa: CASSFTGGPVGELFF
CDR3nt: TGTGCCAGCAGCTTCACGGGGGGGCCCGTCGGGGAGCTGTTTTTT

j_gene: TRBJ1-1
v_gene: TRBV6-6
d_gene: -
abundance: -
CDR3aa: CASIRLWAGKEAFF
CDR3nt: TGTGCCAGCATCCGACTCTGGGCAGGAAAAGAAGCTTTCTTT

j_gene: TRBJ2-6
v_gene: TRBV5-4
d_gene: -
abundance: -
CDR3aa: CASSPAPGANVLTF
CDR3nt: TGTGCCAGCAGCCCCGCACCTGGGGCCAACGTCCTGACTTTC

j_gene: TRBJ1-6
v_gene: TRBV6-5
d_gene: -
abundance: -
CDR3aa: CASSYMDPNSPLHF
CDR3nt: TGTGCCAGCAGTTACATGGACCCTAATTCACCCCTCCACTTT

j_gene: TRBJ1-4
v_gene: TRBV5-5
d_gene: TRBD1
abundance: -
CDR3aa: CASSLRQGGLEEKLFF
CDR3nt: TGTGCCAGCAGCTTGCGACAGGGAGGGTTGGAGGAAAAACTGTTTTTT

j_gene: TRBJ2-2
v_gene: TRBV3-1/TRBV3-2
d_gene: -
abundance: -
CDR3aa: CASSSETDTGELFF
CDR3nt: TGTGCCAGCAGCTCCGAGACAGACACCGGGGAGCTGTTTTTT

j_gene: TRBJ1-1
v_gene: TRBV30
d_gene: -
abundance: -
CDR3aa: CAWSVGPGAQVTEAFF
CDR3nt: TGTGCCTGGAGTGTGGGGCCGGGGGCGCAGGTCACTGAAGCTTTCTTT

j_gene: TRBJ1-1
v_gene: TRBV6-5
d_gene: -
abundance: -
CDR3aa: CASSYSTRSMNTEAFF
CDR3nt: TGTGCCAGCAGTTACTCGACCAGGAGCATGAACACTGAAGCTTTCTTT